This entry concerns a single T cell receptor beta chain. Its specificity is unknown. As processed by the authors: Because ImmunoSEQ provided only junction sequences with no quality scores, the filtering differed. Sequencing was performed with immunoSEQ multiplex PCR; in TCRdb, only in-frame clones are kept and a portion is missing. That table is the source of V, J and clone size, and D and trimming were worked out from the DNA. The sample has around 2.5 million clones, 93% seen once. CDR1 and CDR2 (germline): LNHDA, SQIVND (reference sequence). The CDR3 spans 18 residues. V shed 5 bases and J 0 bases; nucleotides not matched to a gene: 13. The source of the sample is a study of shared clonotypes between healthy human individuals. Study-wide findings and caveats: Having only a few donors restricted how much genetic and exposure-history diversity was captured.

The sequencing sample was made of naive CD4+ T cells from PBMCs. Subset of the sample: CD45RA+ positively selected. This chain connects TRBV19 to TRBJ2-1, with TRBD2 matching 7 bases. This receptor was taken from a man in his late teens or twenties in good health. Some clones in this sample may be carry-over from other donors' samples. CDR3 DNA: TGTGCCAGTAGTCGGCTAGCGGACTATTTGAGCTCCTACAATGAGCAGTTCTTC. This translates into CASSRLADYLSSYNEQFF.